This TCR beta chain was captured in a study of metastatic and nonmetastatic thyroid tumors. Study overall: Peripheral blood and tumor or nodule samples from malignant and benign thyroid patients were compared.

The CDR3 covers 14 residues. V gave up 3 bases and J gave up 1 base, with 10 bases separating them. Nobody among the patients had been given any treatment before thyroid surgery. The study's findings and limits: For both blood and tumor, malignant thyroid tumors reportedly showed significantly higher TCR beta diversity than benign nodules did.

By share of the sample, this clone is medium-sized. Antigen: not known. The same CDR3 can be traced to other DNA sequences in this sample. Original methodology: It was from CDR3 differences across clinicopathological groups that a distant-metastasis classifier for papillary thyroid cancer was built. Using MiXCR, TCRdb reanalyzed the PCR reads. These V and J calls originate from TCRdb's pipeline instead of the authors' own analysis. The sample has 9,500 to 13,000 clones; 32% are singletons. V usage is TRBV12-3 or TRBV12-4 and J usage is TRBJ2-7; no definite D call. The TCR originated in a female donor with papillary thyroid cancer or a benign thyroid nodule (not recorded which). Some clones in this sample may be carry-over from other donors' samples. The material sequenced was tumor tissue. The chain's CDR3 is CASSFRLGSYEQYF. In DNA form, the CDR3 reads TGTGCCAGCAGTTTTCGTCTGGGATCCTACGAGCAGTACTTC.